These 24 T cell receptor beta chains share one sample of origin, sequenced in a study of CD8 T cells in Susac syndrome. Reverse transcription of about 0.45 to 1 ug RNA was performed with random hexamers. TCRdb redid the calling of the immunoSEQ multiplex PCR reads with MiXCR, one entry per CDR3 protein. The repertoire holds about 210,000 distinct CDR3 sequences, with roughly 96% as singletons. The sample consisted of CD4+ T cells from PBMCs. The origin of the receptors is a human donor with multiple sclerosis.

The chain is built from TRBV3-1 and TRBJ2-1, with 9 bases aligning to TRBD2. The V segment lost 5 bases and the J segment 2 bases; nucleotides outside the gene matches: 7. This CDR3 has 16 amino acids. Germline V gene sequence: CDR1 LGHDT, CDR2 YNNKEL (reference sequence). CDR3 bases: TGTGCCAGCAGCAGAAAGACTAGCGGAACCTACAATGAGCAGTTCTTC. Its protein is CASSRKTSGTYNEQFF.

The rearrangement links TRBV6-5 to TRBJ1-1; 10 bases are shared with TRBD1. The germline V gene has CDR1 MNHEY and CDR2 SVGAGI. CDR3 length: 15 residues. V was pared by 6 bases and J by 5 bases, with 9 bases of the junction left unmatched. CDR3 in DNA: TGTGCCAGCAGCCCGAGACAGGGGGCATGGACTGAAGCTTTCTTT. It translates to CASSPRQGAWTEAFF.

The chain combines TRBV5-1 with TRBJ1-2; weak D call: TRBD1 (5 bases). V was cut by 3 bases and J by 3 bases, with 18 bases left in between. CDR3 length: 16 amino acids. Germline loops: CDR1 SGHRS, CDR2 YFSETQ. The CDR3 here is CASSSPGLAVDYGYTF. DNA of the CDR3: TGCGCCAGCAGCTCTCCAGGGTTGGCGGTTGACTATGGCTACACCTTC.

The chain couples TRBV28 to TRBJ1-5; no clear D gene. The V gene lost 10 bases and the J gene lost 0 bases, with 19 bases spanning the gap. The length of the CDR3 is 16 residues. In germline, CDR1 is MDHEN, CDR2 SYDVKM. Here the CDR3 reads CATDPGRIFSNQPQHF. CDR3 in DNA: TGTGCCACTGACCCTGGTCGGATCTTTAGCAATCAGCCCCAGCATTTT.

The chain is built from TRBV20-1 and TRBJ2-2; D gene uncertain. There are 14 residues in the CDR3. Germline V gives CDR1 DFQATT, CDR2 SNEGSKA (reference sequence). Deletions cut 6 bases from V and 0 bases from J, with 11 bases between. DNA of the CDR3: TGCAGTGCCGAGGCAGTACCGAACACCGGGGAGCTGTTTTTT. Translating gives CSAEAVPNTGELFF.

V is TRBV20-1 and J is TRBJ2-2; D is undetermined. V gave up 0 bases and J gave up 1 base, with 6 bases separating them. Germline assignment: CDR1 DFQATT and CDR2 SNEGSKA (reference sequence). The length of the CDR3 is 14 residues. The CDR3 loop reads CSARDWKNTGELFF. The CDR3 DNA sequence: TGCAGTGCTAGAGATTGGAAGAACACCGGGGAGCTGTTTTTT.

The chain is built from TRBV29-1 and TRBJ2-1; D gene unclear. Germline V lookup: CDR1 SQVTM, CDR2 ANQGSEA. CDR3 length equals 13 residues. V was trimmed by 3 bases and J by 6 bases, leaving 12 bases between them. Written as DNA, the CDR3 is TGCAGCGTTGAGGGCGACATCCGCAATGAGCAGTTCTTC. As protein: CSVEGDIRNEQFF.

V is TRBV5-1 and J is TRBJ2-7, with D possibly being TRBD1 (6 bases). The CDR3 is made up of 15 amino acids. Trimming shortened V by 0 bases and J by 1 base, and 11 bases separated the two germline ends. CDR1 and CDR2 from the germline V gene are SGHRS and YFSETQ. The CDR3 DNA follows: TGCGCCAGCAGCTTGGTTCCAGGGGCGTCCTACGAGCAGTACTTC. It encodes CASSLVPGASYEQYF.

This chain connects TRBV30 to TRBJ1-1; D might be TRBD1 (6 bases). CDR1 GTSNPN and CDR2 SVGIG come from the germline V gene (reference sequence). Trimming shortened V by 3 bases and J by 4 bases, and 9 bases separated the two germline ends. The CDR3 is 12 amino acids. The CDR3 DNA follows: TGTGCCTGGAGCAGGGGTTTCACTGAAGCTTTCTTT. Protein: CAWSRGFTEAFF. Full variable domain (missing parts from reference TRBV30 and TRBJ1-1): SQTIHQWPATLVQPVGSPLSLECTVEGTSNPNLYWYRQAAGRGLQLLFYSVGIGQISSEVPQNLSASRPQDRQFILSSKKLLLSDSGFYLCAWSRGFTEAFFGQGTRLTVV.

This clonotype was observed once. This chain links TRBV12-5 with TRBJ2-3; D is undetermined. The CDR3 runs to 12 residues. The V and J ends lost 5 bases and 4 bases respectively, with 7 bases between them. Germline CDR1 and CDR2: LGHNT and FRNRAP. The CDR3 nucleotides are TGTGCTAGTGGTCCCCACCCAGATACGCAGTATTTT. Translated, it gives CASGPHPDTQYF.

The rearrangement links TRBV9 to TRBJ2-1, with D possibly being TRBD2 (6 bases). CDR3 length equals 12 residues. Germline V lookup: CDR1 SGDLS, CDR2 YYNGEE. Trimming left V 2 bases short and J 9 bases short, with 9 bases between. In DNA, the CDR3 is TGTGCCAGCAGCGTTGCGGGGTCTGAGCAGTTCTTC. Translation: CASSVAGSEQFF.

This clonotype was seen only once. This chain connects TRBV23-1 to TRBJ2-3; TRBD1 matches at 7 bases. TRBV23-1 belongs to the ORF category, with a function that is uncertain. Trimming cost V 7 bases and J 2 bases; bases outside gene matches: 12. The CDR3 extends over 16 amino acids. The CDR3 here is CASTRVGTDPTDTQYF. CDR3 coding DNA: TGCGCCAGCACGCGAGTGGGGACAGACCCCACAGATACGCAGTATTTT.

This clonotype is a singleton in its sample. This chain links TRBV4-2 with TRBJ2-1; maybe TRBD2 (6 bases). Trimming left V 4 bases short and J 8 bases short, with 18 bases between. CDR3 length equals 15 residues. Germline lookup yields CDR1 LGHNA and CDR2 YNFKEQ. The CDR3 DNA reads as TGTGCCAGCAGCCCCAGGGACGGGTGGAGGGATGAGCAGTTCTTC. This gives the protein CASSPRDGWRDEQFF.

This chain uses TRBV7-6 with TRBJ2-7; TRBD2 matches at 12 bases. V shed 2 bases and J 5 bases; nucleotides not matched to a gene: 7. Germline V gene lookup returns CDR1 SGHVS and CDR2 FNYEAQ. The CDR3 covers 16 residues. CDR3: CASSLTSGGLTDEQYF. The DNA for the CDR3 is TGTGCCAGCAGCTTAACTAGCGGGGGGCTTACGGACGAGCAGTACTTC.

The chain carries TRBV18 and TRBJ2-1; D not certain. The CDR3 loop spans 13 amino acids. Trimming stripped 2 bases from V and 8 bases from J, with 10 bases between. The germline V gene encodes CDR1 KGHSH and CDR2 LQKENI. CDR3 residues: CASSPVGPDEQFF. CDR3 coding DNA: TGTGCCAGCTCACCAGTAGGGCCGGATGAGCAGTTCTTC.

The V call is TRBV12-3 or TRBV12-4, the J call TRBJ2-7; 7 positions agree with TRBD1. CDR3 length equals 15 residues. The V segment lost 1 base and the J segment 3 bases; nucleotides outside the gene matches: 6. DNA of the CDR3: TGTGCCAGCAGTTTAGTTGTGGGACAGCACTACGAGCAGTACTTC. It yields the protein CASSLVVGQHYEQYF.

The CDR3 sequence is CSARVVGDTQYF. DNA for the CDR3: TGCAGTGCTAGAGTGGTAGGGGACACCCAGTACTTC. This chain joins TRBV20-1 and TRBJ2-5; D is perhaps TRBD1 or TRBD2 (5 bases each). With 1 base removed from V and 8 bases from J, the gap between germline ends came to 11 bases. Germline V gene sequence: CDR1 DFQATT, CDR2 SNEGSKA (reference sequence). The CDR3 sequence is 12 residues long.

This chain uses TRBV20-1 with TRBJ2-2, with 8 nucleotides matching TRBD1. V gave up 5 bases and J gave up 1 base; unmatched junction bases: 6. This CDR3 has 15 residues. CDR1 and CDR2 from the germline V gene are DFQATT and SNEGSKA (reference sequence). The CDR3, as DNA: TGCAGTGCTCCTGGACAGGGCCAGAACACCGGGGAGCTGTTTTTT. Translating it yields CSAPGQGQNTGELFF.

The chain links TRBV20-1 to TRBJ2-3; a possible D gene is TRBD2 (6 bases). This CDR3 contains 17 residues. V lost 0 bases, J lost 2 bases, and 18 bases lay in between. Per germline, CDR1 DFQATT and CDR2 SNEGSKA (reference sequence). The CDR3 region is CSARDRGLHRSTDTQYF. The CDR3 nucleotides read TGCAGTGCTAGAGATCGGGGACTTCACCGCTCCACAGATACGCAGTATTTT.

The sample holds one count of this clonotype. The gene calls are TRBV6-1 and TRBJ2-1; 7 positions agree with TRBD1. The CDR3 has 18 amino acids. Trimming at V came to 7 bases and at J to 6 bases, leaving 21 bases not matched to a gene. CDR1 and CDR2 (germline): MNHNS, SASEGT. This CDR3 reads CASMGKWGDRVRFNEQFF. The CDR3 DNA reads TGTGCCAGCATGGGGAAATGGGGAGACAGGGTGAGGTTCAATGAGCAGTTCTTC.

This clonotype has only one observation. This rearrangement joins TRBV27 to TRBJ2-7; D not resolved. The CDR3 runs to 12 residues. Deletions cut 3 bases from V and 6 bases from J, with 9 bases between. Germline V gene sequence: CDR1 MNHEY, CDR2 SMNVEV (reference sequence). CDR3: CASSFRGGEQYF. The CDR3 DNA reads TGTGCCAGCAGTTTCAGAGGCGGCGAGCAGTACTTC.

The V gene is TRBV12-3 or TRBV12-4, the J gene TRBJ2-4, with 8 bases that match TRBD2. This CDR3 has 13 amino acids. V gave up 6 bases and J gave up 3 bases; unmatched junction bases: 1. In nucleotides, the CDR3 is TGTGCCAGCAGACTAGCGGACAAAAACATTCAGTACTTC. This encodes CASRLADKNIQYF.

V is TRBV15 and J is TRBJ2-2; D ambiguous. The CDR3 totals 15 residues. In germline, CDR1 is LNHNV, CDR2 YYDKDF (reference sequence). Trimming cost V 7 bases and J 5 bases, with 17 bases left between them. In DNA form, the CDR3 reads TGTGCCACCACCACAGACAAATTTGGGACCGGGGAGCTGTTTTTT. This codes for CATTTDKFGTGELFF. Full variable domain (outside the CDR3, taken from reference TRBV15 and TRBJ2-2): DAMVIQNPRYQVTQFGKPVTLSCSQTLNHNVMYWYQQKSSQAPKLLFHYYDKDFNNEADTPDNFQSRRPNTSFCFLDIRSPGLGDTAMYLCATTTDKFGTGELFFGEGSRLTVL.

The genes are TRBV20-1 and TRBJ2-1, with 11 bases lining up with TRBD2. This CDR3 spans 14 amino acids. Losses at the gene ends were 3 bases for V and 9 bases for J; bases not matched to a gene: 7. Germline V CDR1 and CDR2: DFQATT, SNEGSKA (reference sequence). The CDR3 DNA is TGCAGTGCTAGTTCGCTAGCGGGAGGAGTTGAGCAGTTCTTC. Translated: CSASSLAGGVEQFF.